This TCR beta chain was captured by sequencing in a study of personalized T cell therapy for brain tumors (dated by TCRdb to the early 2020s). Broadly, across the study: To find peptides restricted to tumors, the investigators applied a proteogenomic strategy integrating mass spectrometry proteomics and sequencing of tumor DNA/RNA.

As input for TCR beta CDR3 sequencing, RNA from the peptide-stimulated T cells was extracted using an RNeasy Mini Kit. The immunoSEQ platform was used at survey-level resolution to carry out TCR Vbeta CDR3 sequencing. Processing in the source paper ran as follows. Sequence results were analyzed and compiled with immunoSEQ ANALYZER v3.0. This is the immuneACCESS table as TCRdb keeps it, with only in-frame sequences that have V and J called. A part of the clones is gone; compared with another copy, unresolved V genes explain less than half, and the rest is unexplained. V and J calls and clone size come straight from that table; D and trimming were deduced from the DNA. The sample table shows around 1,800 clones, and around 21% are seen once. Of the sample, 43% falls within the top ten clones. Including the terminal cysteine and phenylalanine, the CDR3 comprises 15 residues. Here the CDR3 DNA is all that survives: 45 bases in frame from base 1. Relative to germline, V is 5 bases shorter and J is 0 bases shorter, with 11 bases between their ends. Taken from the germline V gene, the CDR1 and CDR2 loops are MGHRA and YSYEKL.

There are many counts of this clone. It has no known antigen specificity. Base qualities are not provided; no much larger clone lies one nucleotide away. Ficoll density gradient centrifugation was used to isolate PBMCs, and the adherent monocytes were then differentiated into dendritic cells using IL-4 and GM-CSF. Non-adherent cells were co-cultured with irradiated peptide-loaded DCs at a 1:10 ratio, and on day 7 the proliferating cells were restimulated with fresh peptide-loaded DCs. The culture cytokines were IL-6, IL-7, IL-12 and IL-15 for the first stimulation, IL-7 plus IL-2 for the second stimulation, and IL-2 alone for the third stimulation. The expanded cells that were used for TCR sequencing were subjected to cryopreservation.

The chain is assembled from TRBV4-1 and TRBJ2-4, with no D gene named confidently. Sequencing was performed on a T cell product expanded with peptides in culture. The sequence came from a human donor with medulloblastoma. The sequenced DNA is TGCGCCAGCAGCATCCGGACCCTAGCCAAAAACATTCAGTACTTC. It encodes CASSIRTLAKNIQYF.